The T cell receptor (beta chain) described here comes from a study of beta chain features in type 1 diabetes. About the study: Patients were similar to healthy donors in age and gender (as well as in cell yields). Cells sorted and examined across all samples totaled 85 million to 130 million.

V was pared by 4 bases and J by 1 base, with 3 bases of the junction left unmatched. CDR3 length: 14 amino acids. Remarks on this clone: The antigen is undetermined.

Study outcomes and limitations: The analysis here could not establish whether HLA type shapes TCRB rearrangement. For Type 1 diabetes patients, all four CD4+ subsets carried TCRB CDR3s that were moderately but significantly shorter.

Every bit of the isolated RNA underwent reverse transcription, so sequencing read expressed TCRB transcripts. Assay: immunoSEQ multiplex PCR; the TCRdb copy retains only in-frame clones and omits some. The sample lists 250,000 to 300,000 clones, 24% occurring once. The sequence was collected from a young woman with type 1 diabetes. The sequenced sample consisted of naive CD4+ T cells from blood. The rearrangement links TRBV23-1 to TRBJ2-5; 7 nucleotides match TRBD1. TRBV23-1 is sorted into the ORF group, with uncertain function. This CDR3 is CASSPRDSQETQYF. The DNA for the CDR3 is TGCGCCAGCAGTCCCCGGGACAGCCAAGAGACCCAGTACTTC.